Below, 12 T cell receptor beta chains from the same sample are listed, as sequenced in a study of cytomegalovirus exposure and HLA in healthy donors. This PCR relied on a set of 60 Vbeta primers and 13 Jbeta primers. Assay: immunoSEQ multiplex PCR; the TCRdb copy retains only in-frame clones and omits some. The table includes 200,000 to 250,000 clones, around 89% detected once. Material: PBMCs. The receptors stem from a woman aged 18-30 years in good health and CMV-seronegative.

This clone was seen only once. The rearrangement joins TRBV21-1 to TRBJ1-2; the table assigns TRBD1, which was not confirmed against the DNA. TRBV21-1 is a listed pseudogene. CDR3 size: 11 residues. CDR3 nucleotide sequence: TGTGCCAGCAGCAAAGTCATAGCAGGGGGATTC. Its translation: CASSKVIAGGF.

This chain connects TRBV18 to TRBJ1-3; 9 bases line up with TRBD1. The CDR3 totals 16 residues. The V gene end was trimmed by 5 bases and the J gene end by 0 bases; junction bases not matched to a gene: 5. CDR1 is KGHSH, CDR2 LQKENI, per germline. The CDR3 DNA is TGTGCCAGCTCAGAACAGGGGGCATACTCTGGAAACACCATATATTTT. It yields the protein CASSEQGAYSGNTIYF.

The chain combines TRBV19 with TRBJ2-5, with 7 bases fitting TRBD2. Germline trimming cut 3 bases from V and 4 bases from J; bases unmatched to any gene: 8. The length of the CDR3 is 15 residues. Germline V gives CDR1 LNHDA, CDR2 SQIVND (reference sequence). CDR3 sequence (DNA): TGTGCCAGTAGTATTGGTACTAGCGTGTCAGAGACCCAGTACTTC. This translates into CASSIGTSVSETQYF.

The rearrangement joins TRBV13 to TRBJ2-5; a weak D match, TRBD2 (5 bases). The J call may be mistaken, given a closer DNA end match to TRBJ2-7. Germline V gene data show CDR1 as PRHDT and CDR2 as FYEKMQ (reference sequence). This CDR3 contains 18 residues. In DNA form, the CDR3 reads TGTGCCAGCAGCTTTAATGCGGTGTGGGAGTCATCTACGAGCGAGCAGTACTTC. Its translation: CASSFNAVWESSTSEQYF.

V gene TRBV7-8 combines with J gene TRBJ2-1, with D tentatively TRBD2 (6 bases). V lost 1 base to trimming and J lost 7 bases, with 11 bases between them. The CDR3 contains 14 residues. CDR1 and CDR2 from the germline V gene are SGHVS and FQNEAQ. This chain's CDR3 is CASSLGREPNEQFF. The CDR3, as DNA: TGTGCCAGCAGCTTAGGACGGGAGCCTAATGAGCAGTTCTTC.

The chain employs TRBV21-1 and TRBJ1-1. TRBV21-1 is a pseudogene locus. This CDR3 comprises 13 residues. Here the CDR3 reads CAMEGRANTEAFF. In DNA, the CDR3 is TGTGCCATGGAGGGCAGGGCGAACACTGAAGCTTTCTTT.

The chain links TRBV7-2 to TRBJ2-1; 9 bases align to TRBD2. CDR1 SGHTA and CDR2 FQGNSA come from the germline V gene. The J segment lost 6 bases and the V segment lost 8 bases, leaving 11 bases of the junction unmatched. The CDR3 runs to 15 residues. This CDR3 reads CASSPPGLAGNEQFF. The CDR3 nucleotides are TGTGCCAGCTCACCGCCGGGACTAGCAGGCAATGAGCAGTTCTTC.

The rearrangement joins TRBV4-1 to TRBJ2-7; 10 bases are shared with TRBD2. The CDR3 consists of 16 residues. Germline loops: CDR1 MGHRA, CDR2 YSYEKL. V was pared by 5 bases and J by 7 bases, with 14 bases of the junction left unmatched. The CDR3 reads CASSDMQLAGVREQYF. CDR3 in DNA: TGCGCCAGCAGCGATATGCAGCTAGCGGGAGTTCGAGAGCAGTACTTC.

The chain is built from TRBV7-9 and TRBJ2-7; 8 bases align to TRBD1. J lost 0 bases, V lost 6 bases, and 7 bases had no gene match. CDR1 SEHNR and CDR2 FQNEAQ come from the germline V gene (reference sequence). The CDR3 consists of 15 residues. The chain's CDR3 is CASSKTGGSSYEQYF. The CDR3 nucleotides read TGTGCCAGCAGTAAAACAGGGGGAAGCTCCTACGAGCAGTACTTC.

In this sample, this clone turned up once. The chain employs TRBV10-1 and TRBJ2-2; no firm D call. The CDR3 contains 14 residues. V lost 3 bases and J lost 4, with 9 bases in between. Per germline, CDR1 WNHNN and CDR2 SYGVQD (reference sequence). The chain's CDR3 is CASSDQSGTGELFF. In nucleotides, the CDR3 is TGCGCCAGCAGTGATCAGTCTGGCACCGGGGAGCTGTTTTTT.

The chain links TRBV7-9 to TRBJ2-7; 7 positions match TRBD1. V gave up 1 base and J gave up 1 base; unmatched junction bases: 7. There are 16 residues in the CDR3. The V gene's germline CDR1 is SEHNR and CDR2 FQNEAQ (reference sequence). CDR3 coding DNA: TGTGCCAGCAGCTTAGGGCCGGGCAGGGGGTCCTACGAGCAGTACTTC. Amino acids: CASSLGPGRGSYEQYF.

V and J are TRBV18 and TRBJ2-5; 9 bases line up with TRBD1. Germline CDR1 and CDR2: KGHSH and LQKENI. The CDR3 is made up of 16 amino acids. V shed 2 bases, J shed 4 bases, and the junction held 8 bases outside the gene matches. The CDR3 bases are TGTGCCAGCTCACCAATAAAGGACAGGGGAGGAGAGACCCAGTACTTC. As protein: CASSPIKDRGGETQYF.